Each of the 18 T cell receptor beta chains below was sequenced from the same sample in a study of CD8 T cells in Susac syndrome. When the RNA was reverse transcribed, random hexamers were used with an input of roughly 0.45 to 1 ug. Each CDR3 protein gets one entry after TCRdb re-called the immunoSEQ multiplex PCR reads with MiXCR. The data show 130,000 to 150,000 distinct CDR3 sequences, 90% to 95% seen once. Sequences were obtained from CD8+ T cells from PBMCs. The receptors come from a human donor in good health.

This clonotype was observed a single time. The rearrangement uses TRBV27 and TRBJ2-3; no clear D. Germline V CDR1 and CDR2: MNHEY, SMNVEV (reference sequence). Trimming took off 2 bases at V and 2 bases at J, with 11 bases between the two ends. CDR3 length: 15 residues. The CDR3 region has the DNA TGTGCCAGCAGTTTACTTGATGAGGCCACAGATACGCAGTATTTT. It is translated as CASSLLDEATDTQYF.

The chain has TRBV7-2 and TRBJ2-7, with 11 positions matching TRBD2. The germline V gene has CDR1 SGHTA and CDR2 FQGNSA. The CDR3 loop spans 15 amino acids. The V and J ends lost 7 bases and 0 bases, in that order; junction bases with no gene match: 5. The CDR3 loop is CASTETSGDSYEQYF. In DNA form, the CDR3 reads TGTGCCAGCACCGAGACTAGCGGGGACTCCTACGAGCAGTACTTC.

J is TRBJ2-3 and V is TRBV2; TRBD1 matches 9 bases. The CDR3 extends over 14 amino acids. The germline gives CDR1 SNHLY, CDR2 FYNNEI. Trimming removed 6 bases from V and 3 bases from J; junction bases left unmatched: 4. The CDR3 region is CASRGGQGTDTQYF. The CDR3 coding sequence is TGTGCCAGCAGGGGAGGACAGGGGACAGATACGCAGTATTTT.

The chain links TRBV27 to TRBJ1-2, with D unresolved. The germline V and J ends were trimmed by 2 bases and 4 bases, with 8 bases remaining between them. Germline assignment: CDR1 MNHEY and CDR2 SMNVEV (reference sequence). The CDR3 is 13 residues long. CDR3 bases: TGTGCCAGCAGTTTACAACGAAGCTATGGCTACACCTTC. The encoded protein is CASSLQRSYGYTF.

The chain recombines TRBV10-3 with TRBJ1-2; unclear D gene. The V end was cut by 9 bases, the J end by 2 bases, with 10 bases between. The CDR3 extends over 12 amino acids. The V gene's germline CDR1 is ENHRY and CDR2 SYGVKD. CDR3 DNA: TGTGCCATACGCAAGATCAACTATGGCTACACCTTC. Encoded protein: CAIRKINYGYTF.

V and J are TRBV20-1 and TRBJ2-1, with TRBD1 matching 8 bases. V dropped 5 bases and J dropped 7; count of bases not matched to a gene: 10. Germline V gene lookup returns CDR1 DFQATT and CDR2 SNEGSKA (reference sequence). The CDR3 has 14 residues. The CDR3 is CSAPRDRIINEQFF. The DNA of the CDR3 is TGCAGTGCTCCCCGGGACAGGATCATAAATGAGCAGTTCTTC.

This chain uses TRBV29-1 with TRBJ2-7, with D hard to call. V gave up 0 bases and J gave up 5 bases, with 11 bases separating them. In germline, CDR1 is SQVTM, CDR2 ANQGSEA. This CDR3 is 13 amino acids long. CDR3 DNA: TGCAGCGTTGAAGACGCATATCGGGACGAGCAGTACTTC. It specifies CSVEDAYRDEQYF.

The V call is TRBV7-9, the J call TRBJ2-7, with D perhaps matching TRBD1 or TRBD2 (5 bases each). Germline V gene sequence: CDR1 SEHNR, CDR2 FQNEAQ (reference sequence). CDR3 size: 14 residues. The V and J ends lost 8 bases and 3 bases respectively, with 17 bases between them. CDR3 amino acids: CASAGAGVSYEQYF. Here the CDR3 DNA reads TGTGCCAGCGCCGGGGCCGGGGTAAGCTACGAGCAGTACTTC.

The chain is built from TRBV29-1 and TRBJ2-1; 7 nucleotides agree with TRBD2. The V gene's germline CDR1 is SQVTM and CDR2 ANQGSEA. The CDR3 is 16 amino acids. V lost 4 bases and J lost 7; bases outside the gene matches: 16. CDR3 residues: CSVVKRDYPPENEQFF. The CDR3 region has the DNA TGCAGCGTTGTTAAAAGGGACTACCCCCCGGAAAATGAGCAGTTCTTC.

The chain links TRBV29-1 to TRBJ1-2; TRBD1 matches at 9 bases. This CDR3 is built from 13 residues. In germline, CDR1 is SQVTM, CDR2 ANQGSEA. J lost 6 bases, V lost 7 bases, and 9 bases had no gene match. The DNA for the CDR3 is TGCAGCGCTATAACCGGGACAGGGAATGGCTACACCTTC. It yields the protein CSAITGTGNGYTF.

The V and J genes are TRBV2 and TRBJ1-1, with TRBD1 matching over 10 bases. CDR1 and CDR2 from the germline V gene are SNHLY and FYNNEI. The CDR3 runs to 14 residues. With V trimmed by 6 bases and J by 3 bases, 4 bases remained unmatched. CDR3 DNA sequence: TGTGCCAGCAGGCCGACAGGGGGCTACACTGAAGCTTTCTTT. Protein: CASRPTGGYTEAFF.

This clonotype was found a few times. The CDR3 DNA is TGTGCCAGCAGTTTGGGGGCTGAAGCTTTCTTT. Translating it yields CASSLGAEAFF. The V and J genes are TRBV12-3 or TRBV12-4 and TRBJ1-1; possibly TRBD1 for D (5 bases). CDR3 length equals 11 residues. V was cut by 3 bases and J by 6 bases, with 5 bases left in between.

This chain joins TRBV30 and TRBJ1-2; D remains unclear. Trimming removed 0 bases from V and 6 bases from J, with 14 bases in between. The germline gives CDR1 GTSNPN, CDR2 SVGIG (reference sequence). The CDR3 is 14 residues long. In nucleotides, the CDR3 is TGTGCCTGGAGTGTAGGTGGAGGGCCGGATGGCTACACCTTC. Its translation: CAWSVGGGPDGYTF.

The chain is built from TRBV13 and TRBJ2-3; 9 nucleotides match TRBD2. Trimming took 7 bases from V and 4 from J; bases not matched to a gene: 6. The CDR3 covers 14 residues. Germline V gene sequence: CDR1 PRHDT, CDR2 FYEKMQ (reference sequence). The CDR3 DNA sequence: TGTGCCAGCAACCTAGCGGGATCGTCAGATACGCAGTATTTT. Protein product: CASNLAGSSDTQYF.

The chain joins TRBV4-3 to TRBJ2-7; no clear D gene. V lost 0 bases, J lost 4 bases, and 7 bases lay in between. The CDR3 length is 13 residues. Germline V gene sequence: CDR1 LGHNA, CDR2 YSLEER. The chain's CDR3 is CASSQDPLYEQYF. In DNA, the CDR3 is TGCGCCAGCAGCCAAGATCCCCTTTACGAGCAGTACTTC.

The chain uses TRBV19 and TRBJ1-2; D is perhaps TRBD1 (5 bases). The V end was cut by 7 bases, the J end by 7 bases, with 16 bases between. The CDR3 sequence is 13 residues long. CDR1 LNHDA and CDR2 SQIVND come from the germline V gene (reference sequence). CDR3 nucleotides: TGTGCCAGTAAACCGGGGGACGGAGTTGGCTACACCTTC. Translation: CASKPGDGVGYTF.

The chain carries TRBV18 and TRBJ2-2, with a possible D match to TRBD2 (5 bases). Germline CDR1 and CDR2: KGHSH and LQKENI. The CDR3 totals 12 residues. V gave up 7 bases and J gave up 5 bases, with 8 bases separating them. This CDR3 reads CASYAGTGELFF. CDR3 nucleotides: TGTGCCAGCTACGCGGGTACCGGGGAGCTGTTTTTT.

V is TRBV7-9 and J is TRBJ2-1; TRBD1 matches 9 bases. CDR1 SEHNR and CDR2 FQNEAQ come from the germline V gene (reference sequence). This CDR3 contains 15 residues. With 5 bases clipped from V and 4 bases from J, the junction kept 6 bases outside the gene matches. The DNA for the CDR3 is TGTGCCAGCAGCGGTACCGGGACAGGGTACAATGAGCAGTTCTTC. This codes for CASSGTGTGYNEQFF.